The entry below gives a single TCR beta chain sequence along with its context. The antigen is undetermined. The V end was cut by 5 bases, the J end by 5 bases, with 4 bases between. CDR3 length: 11 residues. Germline V gene data show CDR1 as MGHRA and CDR2 as YSYEKL. The data were obtained in a study of graft-versus-host responses after intestinal transplantation. Overall study results and limits: There were GvH clones found in recipient marrow, and some of them appeared first in ileum or blood.

This table comes from immunoSEQ multiplex PCR, and its TCRdb copy is limited to in-frame clones, with some not included. This sample yields 71,000 or so clones, of which roughly 91% are seen a single time; about 1.3% belongs to the top ten. The chain combines TRBV4-1 with TRBJ2-1, with D uncertain. Sequences were derived from unstimulated CD8+ T cells sorted from spleen or lymph node cells, sampled before intestinal transplant. The clonotype was recovered from a human donor who received an intestinal transplant. In nucleotides, the CDR3 is TGCGCCAGCAGCACGGACAATGAGCAGTTCTTC. This codes for CASSTDNEQFF.